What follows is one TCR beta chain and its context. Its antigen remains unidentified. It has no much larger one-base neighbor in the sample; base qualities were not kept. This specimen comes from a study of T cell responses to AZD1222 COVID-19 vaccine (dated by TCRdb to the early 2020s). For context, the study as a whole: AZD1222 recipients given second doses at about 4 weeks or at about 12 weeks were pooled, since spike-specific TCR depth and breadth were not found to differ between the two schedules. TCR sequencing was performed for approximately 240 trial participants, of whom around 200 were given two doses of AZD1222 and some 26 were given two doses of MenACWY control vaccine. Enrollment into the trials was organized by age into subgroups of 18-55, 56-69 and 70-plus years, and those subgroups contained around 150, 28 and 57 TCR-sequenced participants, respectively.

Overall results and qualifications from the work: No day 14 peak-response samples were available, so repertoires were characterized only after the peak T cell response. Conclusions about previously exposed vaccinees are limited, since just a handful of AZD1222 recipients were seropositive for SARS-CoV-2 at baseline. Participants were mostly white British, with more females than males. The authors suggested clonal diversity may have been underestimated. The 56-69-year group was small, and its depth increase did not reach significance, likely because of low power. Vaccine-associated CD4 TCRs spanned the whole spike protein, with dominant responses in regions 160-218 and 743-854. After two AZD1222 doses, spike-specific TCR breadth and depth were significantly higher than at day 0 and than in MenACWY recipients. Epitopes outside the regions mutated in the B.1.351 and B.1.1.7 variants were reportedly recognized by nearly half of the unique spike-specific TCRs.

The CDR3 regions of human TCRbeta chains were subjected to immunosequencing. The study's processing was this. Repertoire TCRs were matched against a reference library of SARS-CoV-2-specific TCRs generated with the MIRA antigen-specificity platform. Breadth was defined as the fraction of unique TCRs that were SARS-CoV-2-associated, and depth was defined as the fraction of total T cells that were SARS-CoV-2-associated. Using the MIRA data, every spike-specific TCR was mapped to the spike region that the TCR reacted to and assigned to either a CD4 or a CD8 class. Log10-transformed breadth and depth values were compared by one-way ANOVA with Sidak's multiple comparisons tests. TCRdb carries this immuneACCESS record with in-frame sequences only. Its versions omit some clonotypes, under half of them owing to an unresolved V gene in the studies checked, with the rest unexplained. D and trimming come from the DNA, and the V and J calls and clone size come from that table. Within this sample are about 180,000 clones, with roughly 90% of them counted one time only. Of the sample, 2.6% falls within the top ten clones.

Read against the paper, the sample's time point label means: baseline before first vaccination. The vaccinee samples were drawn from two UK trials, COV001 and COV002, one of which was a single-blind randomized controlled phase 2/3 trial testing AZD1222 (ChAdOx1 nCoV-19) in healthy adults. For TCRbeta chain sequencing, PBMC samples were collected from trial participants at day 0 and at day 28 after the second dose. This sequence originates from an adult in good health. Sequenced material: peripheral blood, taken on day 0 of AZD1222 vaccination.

The CDR3 region reads CASSPGLGGNEQFF. The bases are TGTGCCAGCTCACCCGGGCTCGGAGGGAATGAGCAGTTCTTC. The chain is assembled from TRBV18 and TRBJ2-1; D gene: possibly TRBD2, on 6 matching bases. A distance of 13 bases separates the germline ends of V and J, which lose 3 bases and 7 bases respectively. The CDR3, cysteine through phenylalanine, is 14 amino acids long. Only the CDR3 region is kept as DNA, spanning 42 bases read in frame from base 1. Via the germline V gene, CDR1 is KGHSH and CDR2 LQKENI.